Shown below are 10 T cell receptor beta chains from a single sample sequenced in a study of cytomegalovirus exposure and HLA in healthy donors. Amplification used 60 Vbeta primers and 13 Jbeta primers. This table comes from immunoSEQ multiplex PCR, and its TCRdb copy is limited to in-frame clones, with some not included. This sample has fewer than 200,000 clones, with roughly 80% found just once. Sequenced input: PBMCs. The origin of the receptors is a woman aged 50 to 60 in good health and CMV-seronegative.

This chain joins TRBV11-2 and TRBJ2-7; perhaps TRBD1 as D (6 bases). This CDR3 is built from 12 residues. V gave up 10 bases and J gave up 3 bases, with 13 bases separating them. Germline CDR1 reads SGHAT; CDR2 reads FQNNGV. The CDR3 region has the DNA TGTGCCACCCGGGACAACGTCTACGAGCAGTACTTC. Encoded protein: CATRDNVYEQYF.

This clone has just a few counts. The chain recombines TRBV7-2 with TRBJ2-7; 9 bases align to TRBD2. The CDR3 is 14 amino acids. Looked up from germline, CDR1 is SGHTA and CDR2 is FQGNSA. V dropped 5 bases and J dropped 6; count of bases not matched to a gene: 8. The CDR3 is CASSKRGGAGEQYF. The CDR3, as DNA: TGTGCCAGCAGCAAACGCGGGGGGGCGGGCGAGCAGTACTTC.

The V and J genes are TRBV2 and TRBJ2-7, with D unresolved. Germline loops: CDR1 SNHLY, CDR2 FYNNEI. Trimming took off 8 bases at V and 1 base at J, with 9 bases between the two ends. CDR3 size: 12 residues. The CDR3 bases are TGTGCCAGCGGGCAGAATTCCTACGAGCAGTACTTC. It translates to CASGQNSYEQYF.

The rearrangement joins TRBV7-3 to TRBJ1-2; possible D gene TRBD1, 5 bases. Germline V gives CDR1 SGHTA, CDR2 FQGTGA. This CDR3 is 15 amino acids long. The V end lost 2 bases, the J end lost 6 bases, and 16 bases lay between the germline ends. The DNA of the CDR3 is TGTGCCAGCAGCTTAGAGGCAGTGGGGACTAATGGCTACACCTTC. This sequence encodes CASSLEAVGTNGYTF.

The J gene is TRBJ2-1, the V gene TRBV15; the match to TRBD2 covers 13 bases. Trimming at V came to 9 bases and at J to 6 bases, leaving 5 bases not matched to a gene. CDR1 and CDR2 (germline): LNHNV, YYDKDF (reference sequence). The length of the CDR3 is 14 residues. Here the CDR3 DNA reads TGTGCCACTACCCGGACTAGCGGGGGCAATGAGCAGTTCTTC. Its protein product is CATTRTSGGNEQFF.

The CDR3 DNA reads as TGTGCCAGCACCCCCTGGGGAGGGAGCACTGAAGCTTTCTTT. Translation: CASTPWGGSTEAFF. The rearrangement joins TRBV28 to TRBJ1-1; D ambiguous. This CDR3 contains 14 residues. From germline, CDR1 is MDHEN and CDR2 SYDVKM. V lost 7 bases, J lost 4 bases, and 16 bases lay in between.

The rearrangement uses TRBV6-5 and TRBJ2-1, with a tentative D call TRBD1 (6 bases). CDR1 is MNHEY, CDR2 SVGAGI, per germline. There are 14 residues in the CDR3. Deletions cut 6 bases from V and 2 bases from J, with 11 bases between. The CDR3 bases are TGTGCCAGCAGAAGGGACACCACCTACAATGAGCAGTTCTTC. As protein: CASRRDTTYNEQFF.

This sequence joins TRBV19 and TRBJ2-1, with unresolved D. Trimming left V 0 bases short and J 1 base short, with 10 bases between. The CDR3 totals 16 residues. The germline CDR1 and CDR2 sequences are LNHDA and SQIVND (reference sequence). CDR3 sequence: CASSIDWAESYNEQFF. The CDR3 DNA reads as TGTGCCAGTAGTATAGATTGGGCAGAATCCTACAATGAGCAGTTCTTC. Supplemented by reference TRBV19 and TRBJ2-1, the full variable domain reads DGGITQSPKYLFRKEGQNVTLSCEQNLNHDAMYWYRQDPGQGLRLIYYSQIVNDFQKGDIAEGYSVSREKKESFPLTVTSAQKNPTAFYLCASSIDWAESYNEQFFGPGTRLTVL.

The chain uses TRBV10-3 and TRBJ1-6; maybe TRBD1 (5 bases). The CDR3 sequence is 14 residues long. In germline, CDR1 is ENHRY, CDR2 SYGVKD. Deletions cut 7 bases from V and 5 bases from J, with 12 bases between. CDR3 coding DNA: TGTGCCATCAATGGGGCGGCCGATAATTCACCCCTCCACTTT. It codes for CAINGAADNSPLHF.

This chain joins TRBV19 and TRBJ2-3; tentatively, D is TRBD1 (6 bases). The V and J ends lost 5 bases and 8 bases respectively, with 26 bases between them. The CDR3 is made up of 17 amino acids. CDR1 and CDR2 from the germline V gene are LNHDA and SQIVND (reference sequence). The CDR3 loop reads CASSYSPMASTRGTQYF. The CDR3 DNA is TGTGCCAGTAGTTATTCCCCCATGGCTTCTACCAGGGGTACGCAGTATTTT.